A selection of T cell receptor beta chains follows, all from one sample in a study of PD-1 blockade in classical Hodgkin lymphoma. Assay used: immunoSEQ multiplex PCR; TCRdb lists only in-frame clones, some missing. The sample has roughly 28,000 clones, 78% seen once; the top ten hold roughly 35%. The starting material was peripheral blood mononuclear cells (PBMCs), obtained before the second cycle of nivolumab. Every receptor here comes from a human donor with classical Hodgkin lymphoma. The CDR3 runs from the conserved cysteine through the conserved F or W. Each record gives: V gene, clone size, J gene, D gene, CDR3 DNA, CDR3 protein. A D gene is named only where the DNA matches it firmly. Clone size is shown for a subset of rows, as once, few, many or a class of expanded clone.

>TRBV6-6|medium-sized|TRBJ1-5|TRBD1
TGTGCCAGCAGTTCACGGGGACAGCCGGAGCCCCAGCATTTT
CASSSRGQPEPQHF
>TRBV19|NA|TRBJ2-6|NA
TGTGCCAGTAGTATCCGGACTGGGGCCAACGTCCTGACTTTC
CASSIRTGANVLTF
>TRBV10-3|NA|TRBJ2-3|TRBD2
TGTGCCATCGGAAGCGGGGGCACAGATACGCAGTATTTT
CAIGSGGTDTQYF
>TRBV9|NA|TRBJ2-5|NA
TGTGCCAGCAGCGTAGATGCTAGGCAAGAGACCCAGTACTTC
CASSVDARQETQYF
>TRBV9|NA|TRBJ1-3|NA
TGTGCCAGCAGCTTGGCAACTATAGCCGGAAACACCATATATTTT
CASSLATIAGNTIYF
>TRBV4-2|NA|TRBJ2-4|TRBD2
TGTGCCAGCAGCCAAAATCCGGGACTAGCGGGGGGGCCCCAAAACATTCAGTACTTC
CASSQNPGLAGGPQNIQYF
>TRBV29-1|NA|TRBJ1-2|NA
TGCAGCGTTGGAGGGACCGACTATGGCTACACCTTC
CSVGGTDYGYTF
>TRBV18|once|TRBJ2-5|NA
TGTGCCAGCTCACCACAGGGGGAGACCCAGTACTTC
CASSPQGETQYF
>TRBV11-2|NA|TRBJ2-3|TRBD2
TGTGCCAGCAGCTTAGATGGTCTAGCGGGGGTCGGAGATACGCAGTATTTT
CASSLDGLAGVGDTQYF
>TRBV2|NA|TRBJ1-5|TRBD1
TGTGCCAGCGGGACAGGTAGGGGCAATCAGCCCCAGCATTTT
CASGTGRGNQPQHF
>TRBV30|NA|TRBJ1-6|NA
TGTGCCTGGAGTGTATTATCCATCGATAATTCACCCCTCCACTTT
CAWSVLSIDNSPLHF
>TRBV29-1|once|TRBJ2-1|NA
TGCAGCGGGGACGGATCCTCCTACAATGAGCAGTTCTTC
CSGDGSSYNEQFF
>TRBV18|few|TRBJ2-7|NA
TGTGCCAGCTCACCGAGCAGGGGGGCCTACGAGCAGTACTTC
CASSPSRGAYEQYF
>TRBV9|few|TRBJ2-1|TRBD1
TGTGCCAGCAGCCCGCGACAGGGACCCTACAATGAGCAGTTCTTC
CASSPRQGPYNEQFF
>TRBV16|NA|TRBJ1-4|TRBD1
TGTGCCAGCAGCCAATCGAGCAGGGGGGCTAATGAAAAACTGTTTTTT
CASSQSSRGANEKLFF
>TRBV28|NA|TRBJ1-2|NA
TGTGCCAGCAGTCCCAGTATGAACTATGGCTACACCTTC
CASSPSMNYGYTF
>TRBV27|NA|TRBJ2-1|NA
TGTGCCAGCAGGAGACGGCGCGGCAATGAGCAGTTCTTC
CASRRRRGNEQFF
>TRBV7-9|NA|TRBJ1-1|NA
TGTGCCAGCAGCTTAGGAGGGCGGGGTGGTGAGACTGAAGCTTTCTTT
CASSLGGRGGETEAFF
>TRBV9|NA|TRBJ2-3|NA
TGTGCCAGCAGCGGCCGGGACTCGCGCACAGATACGCAGTATTTT
CASSGRDSRTDTQYF
>TRBV5-4|NA|TRBJ1-6|TRBD1
TGTGCCAGCAGCTCACGAGATCAGGGGGCCAAGAATTCACCCCTCCACTTT
CASSSRDQGAKNSPLHF
>TRBV10-3|once|TRBJ1-1|NA
TGTGCCATCAGTGAGTCGATGACTAACACTGAAGCTTTCTTT
CAISESMTNTEAFF
>TRBV11-3|once|TRBJ2-7|NA
TGTGCCAGCAGCTATGGGACCTCCTACGAGCAGTACTTC
CASSYGTSYEQYF
>TRBV19|few|TRBJ2-3|TRBD2
TGTGCCAGTAGTAGAACGGCGGGGGACGATACGCAGTATTTT
CASSRTAGDDTQYF
>TRBV7-9|NA|TRBJ2-5|NA
TGTGCCAGCGGGGCTAGCTGGGAGACCCAGTACTTC
CASGASWETQYF
>TRBV7-2|few|TRBJ1-2|NA
TGTGCCAGCAGCTCTCGATCCGCGGCGCGGGGCTACACCTTC
CASSSRSAARGYTF
>TRBV5-3|NA|TRBJ1-2|NA
TGTGCCAGAAGCTTATCAGGGTTTGGCTACACCTTC
CARSLSGFGYTF
>TRBV6-1|NA|TRBJ1-1|TRBD1
TGTGCCAGCAGTGAGGTTCGACAGGGGGGTTTGGGGACTGAAGCTTTCTTT
CASSEVRQGGLGTEAFF
>TRBV7-8|NA|TRBJ1-1|NA
TGTGCCAGCAGCTTAGTGGAGGGGCTGGGGGGCACTGAAGCTTTCTTT
CASSLVEGLGGTEAFF
>TRBV19|NA|TRBJ1-4|TRBD1
TGTGCCAGTAGGATGACAGGGGGCCATGAAAAACTGTTTTTT
CASRMTGGHEKLFF
>TRBV28|NA|TRBJ2-7|NA
TGTGCCAGCAGTTTGGACAAATACGAGCAGTACTTC
CASSLDKYEQYF
>TRBV9|NA|TRBJ2-6|NA
TGTGCCAGCAGCCTGCCGCGATCAGGGGCCAACGTCCTGACTTTC
CASSLPRSGANVLTF
>TRBV29-1|once|TRBJ1-2|NA
TGCAGCGTTGATGTAAACTATGGCTACACCTTC
CSVDVNYGYTF
>TRBV7-2|NA|TRBJ2-1|NA
TGTGCCAGCAGCTCCGGATACAACCCCTACAATGAGCAGTTCTTC
CASSSGYNPYNEQFF
>TRBV5-1|NA|TRBJ1-3|NA
TGCGCCAGCAGCTTGGCCGGTGTGTCTTCCAGCTCTGGAAACACCATATATTTT
CASSLAGVSSSSGNTIYF
>TRBV7-9|NA|TRBJ2-7|TRBD1
TGTGCCAGCAGCCCCGGACAGGGTTACGAGCAGTACTTC
CASSPGQGYEQYF
>TRBV7-9|NA|TRBJ1-4|NA
TGTGCCAGCAGCTTCCCCCAGGGTAACGAAAAACTGTTTTTT
CASSFPQGNEKLFF
>TRBV5-1|NA|TRBJ1-2|TRBD1
TGCGCCAGCAGCTACTCCACCGAGGGGGCGCAAGGCTACACCTTC
CASSYSTEGAQGYTF
>TRBV6-5|NA|TRBJ1-2|NA
TGTGCCATTACAGGCGACTATGGCTACACCTTC
CAITGDYGYTF
>TRBV28|few|TRBJ1-1|NA
TGTGCCAGCCAAATTCCCTCGAACACTGAAGCTTTCTTT
CASQIPSNTEAFF
>TRBV6-5|few|TRBJ1-2|NA
TGTGCCAGCAGCCCGGATTGGGGGGCGGGTGGCTACACCTTC
CASSPDWGAGGYTF
>TRBV30|NA|TRBJ1-6|NA
TGTGCCTGGAGTGAGCTGGGGGTAAGGTACTCACCCCTCCACTTT
CAWSELGVRYSPLHF